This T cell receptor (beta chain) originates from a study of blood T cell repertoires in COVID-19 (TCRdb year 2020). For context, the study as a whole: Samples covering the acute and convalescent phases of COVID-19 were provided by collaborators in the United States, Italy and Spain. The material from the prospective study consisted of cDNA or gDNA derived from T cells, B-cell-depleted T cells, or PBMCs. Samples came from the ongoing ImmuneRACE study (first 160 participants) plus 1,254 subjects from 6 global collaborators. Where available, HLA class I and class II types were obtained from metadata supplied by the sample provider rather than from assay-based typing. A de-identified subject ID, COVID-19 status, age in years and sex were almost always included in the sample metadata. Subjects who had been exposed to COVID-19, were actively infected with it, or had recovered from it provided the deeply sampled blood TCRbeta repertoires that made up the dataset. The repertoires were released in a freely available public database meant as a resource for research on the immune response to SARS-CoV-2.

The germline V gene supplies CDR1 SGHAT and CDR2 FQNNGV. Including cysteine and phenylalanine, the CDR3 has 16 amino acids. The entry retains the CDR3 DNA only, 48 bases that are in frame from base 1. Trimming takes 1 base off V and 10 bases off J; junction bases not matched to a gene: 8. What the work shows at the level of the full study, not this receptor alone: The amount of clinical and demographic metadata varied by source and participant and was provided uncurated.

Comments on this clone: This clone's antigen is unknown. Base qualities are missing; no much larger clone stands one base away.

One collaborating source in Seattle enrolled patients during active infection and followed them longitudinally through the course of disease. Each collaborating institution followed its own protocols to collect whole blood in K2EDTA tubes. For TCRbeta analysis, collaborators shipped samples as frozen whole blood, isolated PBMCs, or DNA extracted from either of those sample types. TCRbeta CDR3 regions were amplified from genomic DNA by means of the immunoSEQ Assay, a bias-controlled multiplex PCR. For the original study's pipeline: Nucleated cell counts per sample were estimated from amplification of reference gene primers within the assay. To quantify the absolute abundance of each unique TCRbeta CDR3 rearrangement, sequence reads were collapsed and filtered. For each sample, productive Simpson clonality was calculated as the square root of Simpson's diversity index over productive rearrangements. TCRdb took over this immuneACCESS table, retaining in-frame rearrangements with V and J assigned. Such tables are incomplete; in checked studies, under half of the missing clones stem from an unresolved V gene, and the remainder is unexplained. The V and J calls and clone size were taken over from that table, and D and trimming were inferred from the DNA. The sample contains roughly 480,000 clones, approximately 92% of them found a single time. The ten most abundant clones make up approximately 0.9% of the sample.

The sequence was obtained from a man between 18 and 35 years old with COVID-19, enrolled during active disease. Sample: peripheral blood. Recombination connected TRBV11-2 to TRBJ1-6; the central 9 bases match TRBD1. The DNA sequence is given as TGTGCCAGCAGCTTAGCGACAGGGGGGGTTGGGTCACCCCTCCACTTT. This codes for CASSLATGGVGSPLHF.